These 11 T cell receptor beta chains originate from one sample sequenced in a study of OX40 agonist ivuxolimab in advanced cancers. Sequencing was performed with immunoSEQ multiplex PCR; in TCRdb, only in-frame clones are kept and a portion is missing. This sample has fewer than 45,000 clones; approximately 80% occur once, and the top ten carry roughly 25%. The sequencing here drew on CD4+ or CD8+ T cells sorted from blood, taken in a trial of the OX40 agonist ivuxolimab. These receptor sequences come from an adult with an advanced solid tumor such as melanoma, head and neck, liver or kidney cancer.

The chain joins TRBV27 to TRBJ2-2, with D maybe TRBD1 (5 bases). Germline values: CDR1 MNHEY, CDR2 SMNVEV (reference sequence). The CDR3 is 17 residues long. With 7 bases removed from V and 2 bases from J, the gap between germline ends came to 20 bases. Here the CDR3 DNA reads TGTGCCAGCACCGTAGGGGCCAGGGATTATAACACCGGGGAGCTGTTTTTT. Translating it yields CASTVGARDYNTGELFF.

This chain links TRBV30 with TRBJ1-1; D is unresolved. V lost 1 base to trimming and J lost 4 bases, with 7 bases between them. CDR3 size: 12 residues. The germline V gene has CDR1 GTSNPN and CDR2 SVGIG (reference sequence). CDR3 DNA: TGTGCCTGGAGTGGAGGGTCCACTGAAGCTTTCTTT. Translating it yields CAWSGGSTEAFF.

The chain links TRBV7-2 to TRBJ1-6; TRBD1 is a possible D gene (5 bases). V shed 2 bases and J shed 9 bases, with 14 bases lying between them. The CDR3 totals 15 residues. Germline CDR1 is SGHTA and CDR2 is FQGNSA. The CDR3 sequence: CASSLRGGESSPLHF. DNA for the CDR3: TGTGCCAGCAGCTTACGCGGGGGTGAGAGTTCACCCCTCCACTTT.

The V gene is TRBV7-9, the J gene TRBJ2-7; 8 bases are shared with TRBD1. Per germline, CDR1 SEHNR and CDR2 FQNEAQ (reference sequence). The CDR3 extends over 15 amino acids. With V trimmed by 5 bases and J by 6 bases, 12 bases remained unmatched. The CDR3 is CASSLRGRDRGEQYV. CDR3 nucleotide sequence: TGTGCCAGCAGCCTCAGGGGGCGGGATAGAGGCGAGCAGTACGTC.

The chain carries TRBV7-3 and TRBJ2-7, with D tentatively TRBD1 or TRBD2 (6 bases each). Germline V gene sequence: CDR1 SGHTA, CDR2 FQGTGA. The V end was cut by 2 bases, the J end by 7 bases, with 18 bases between. This CDR3 has 15 amino acids. For the CDR3, the DNA is TGTGCCAGCAGCTTATCCGGACCGGGGGCGGGGGAGCAGTACTTC. Protein product: CASSLSGPGAGEQYF.

J is TRBJ1-3 and V is TRBV7-2; D not resolved. The CDR3 consists of 12 residues. Germline values: CDR1 SGHTA, CDR2 FQGNSA. V was cut by 3 bases and J by 4 bases, with 4 bases left in between. Written as DNA, the CDR3 is TGTGCCAGCAGCTTTCTGGGAAACACCATATATTTT. Its protein product is CASSFLGNTIYF.

The rearrangement joins TRBV11-2 to TRBJ1-6; D is perhaps TRBD1 (6 bases). The ends were cut back, 5 bases at V and 7 bases at J, with 12 bases in the middle. The germline V gene encodes CDR1 SGHAT and CDR2 FQNNGV. This CDR3 has 14 residues. CDR3 in DNA: TGTGCCAGCAGCCGACAGGAGGTGAATTCACCCCTCCACTTT. Translated, it gives CASSRQEVNSPLHF.

The rearrangement uses TRBV30 and TRBJ2-7; D might be TRBD1 or TRBD2, each matching 5 bases. This CDR3 spans 13 amino acids. CDR1 and CDR2 from the germline V gene are GTSNPN and SVGIG (reference sequence). The CDR3: CAQGARASYEQYF. Here the CDR3 DNA reads TGTGCTCAGGGAGCCAGGGCTTCCTACGAGCAGTACTTC.

The genes are TRBV7-9 and TRBJ1-1; no clear D gene. Germline-derived CDR1 and CDR2 are SEHNR and FQNEAQ (reference sequence). Trimming pared 5 bases from V and 0 bases from J, leaving 16 bases between. This CDR3 comprises 16 residues. CDR3 nucleotide sequence: TGTGCCAGCAGCCCCCGGTTCGGGAGGGTGAACACTGAAGCTTTCTTT. This sequence encodes CASSPRFGRVNTEAFF.

By sample share, this clone is medium-sized. V gene TRBV4-1 combines with J gene TRBJ1-3; D is unresolved. The CDR3 consists of 15 residues. Germline V gives CDR1 MGHRA, CDR2 YSYEKL. Trimming took 0 bases from V and 3 from J, leaving 9 bases between them. The CDR3 sequence is CASSQDVGIGNTIYF. In nucleotides, the CDR3 is TGCGCCAGCAGCCAAGATGTGGGGATTGGAAACACCATATATTTT.

This clone turned up a few times. The junction departs from germline at one end; a sequencing error may be responsible. The chain couples TRBV13 to TRBJ2-4; D not resolved. The CDR3 has 12 amino acids. CDR1 PRHDT and CDR2 FYEKMQ come from the germline V gene (reference sequence). CDR3 DNA: TGTGCCAGCAGCTTAGGCCCCAGAAAATTCCACTTC. Its translation: CASSLGPRKFHF.